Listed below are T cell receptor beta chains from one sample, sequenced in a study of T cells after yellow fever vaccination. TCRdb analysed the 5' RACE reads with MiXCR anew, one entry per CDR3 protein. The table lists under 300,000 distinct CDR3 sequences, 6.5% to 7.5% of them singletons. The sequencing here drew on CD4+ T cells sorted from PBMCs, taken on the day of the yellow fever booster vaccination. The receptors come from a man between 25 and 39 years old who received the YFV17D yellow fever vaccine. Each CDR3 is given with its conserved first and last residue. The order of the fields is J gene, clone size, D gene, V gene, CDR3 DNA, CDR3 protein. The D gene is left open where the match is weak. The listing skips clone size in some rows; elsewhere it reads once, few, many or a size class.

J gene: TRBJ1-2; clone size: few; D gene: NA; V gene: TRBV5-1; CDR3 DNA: TGCGCCAGCAGCCCGGGGCCCTATGGCTACACCTTC; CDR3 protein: CASSPGPYGYTF
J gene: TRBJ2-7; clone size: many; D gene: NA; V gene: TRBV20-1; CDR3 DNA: TGCAGTGCCAACAGAGACTCCTACGAGCAGTACTTC; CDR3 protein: CSANRDSYEQYF
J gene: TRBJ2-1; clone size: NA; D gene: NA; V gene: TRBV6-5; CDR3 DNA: TGTGCCAGCAGTTACTCGTCCATCTACAATGAGCAGTTCTTC; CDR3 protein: CASSYSSIYNEQFF
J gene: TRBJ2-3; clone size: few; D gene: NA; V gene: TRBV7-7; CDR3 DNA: TGTGCTAGCAGCGCCCCCGAATCGACGGACCGATACCGCACAGATACGCAGTATTTT; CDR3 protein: CASSAPESTDRYRTDTQYF
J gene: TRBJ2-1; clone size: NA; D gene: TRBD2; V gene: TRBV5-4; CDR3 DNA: TGTGCCAGCACGACTAGCGGAGGCTACAATGAGCAGTTCTTC; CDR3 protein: CASTTSGGYNEQFF
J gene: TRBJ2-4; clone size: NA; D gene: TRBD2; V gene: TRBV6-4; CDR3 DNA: TGTGCCAGCAGTGACCCCCCTGGAGCGGGAGAAGACATTCAGTACTTC; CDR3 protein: CASSDPPGAGEDIQYF
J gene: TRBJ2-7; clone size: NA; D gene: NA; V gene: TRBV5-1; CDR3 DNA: TGCGCCAGCAGCTTGGTTTTGGGTTATGGTGACGAGCAGTACTTC; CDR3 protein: CASSLVLGYGDEQYF
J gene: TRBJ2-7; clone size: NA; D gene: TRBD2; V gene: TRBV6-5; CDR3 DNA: TGTGCCAGCAGGTCGCGGGAGACCTACGAGCAGTACTTC; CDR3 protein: CASRSRETYEQYF
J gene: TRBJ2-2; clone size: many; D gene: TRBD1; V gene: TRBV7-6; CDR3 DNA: TGTGCCAGCAGCTTAGTGGGTGACAGGGGCACCGGGGAGCTGTTTTTT; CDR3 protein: CASSLVGDRGTGELFF
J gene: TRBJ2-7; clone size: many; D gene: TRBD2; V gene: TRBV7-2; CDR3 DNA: TGCGCCAGCTCCTTAGCGGGAGTGGGTTACGAGCAGTACTTC; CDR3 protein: CASSLAGVGYEQYF
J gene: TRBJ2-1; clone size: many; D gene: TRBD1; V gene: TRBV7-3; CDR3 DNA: TGTGCCAGCAGCTCCGCCGGACCCGGACAGGCCCACAATGAGCAGTTCTTC; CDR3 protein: CASSSAGPGQAHNEQFF
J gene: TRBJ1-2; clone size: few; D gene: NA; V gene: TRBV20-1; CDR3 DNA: TGCAGTGCTAGGGGTCGGGGCCCTAGCGGCTACACCTTC; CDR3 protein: CSARGRGPSGYTF
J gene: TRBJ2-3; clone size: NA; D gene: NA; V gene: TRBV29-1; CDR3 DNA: TGCAGCGTTGATTCGGACAGAAGCACAGATACGCAGTATTTT; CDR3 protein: CSVDSDRSTDTQYF
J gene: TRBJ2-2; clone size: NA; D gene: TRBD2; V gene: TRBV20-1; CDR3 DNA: TGCAGTGCGAGACTAGCGGGAGGGGCCGGGGAGCTGTTTTTT; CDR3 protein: CSARLAGGAGELFF
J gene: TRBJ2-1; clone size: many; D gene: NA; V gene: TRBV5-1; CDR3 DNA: TGCGCCAGCAGCTTGGCTTGGACCAACTACAATGAGCAGTTCTTC; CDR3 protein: CASSLAWTNYNEQFF
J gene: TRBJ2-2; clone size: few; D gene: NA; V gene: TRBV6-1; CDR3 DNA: TGTGCCAGCAGGAGGGGGGGAGGGCCAGGTGGGGAGCTGTTTTTT; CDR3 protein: CASRRGGGPGGELFF
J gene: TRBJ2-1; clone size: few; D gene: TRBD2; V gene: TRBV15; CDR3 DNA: TGTGCCACCAGCAGAAACCTAGCGGGGACAAATGAGCAGTTCTTC; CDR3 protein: CATSRNLAGTNEQFF
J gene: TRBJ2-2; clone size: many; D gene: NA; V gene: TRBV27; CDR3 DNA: TGTGCCAGCAGTTCGACCCTATTAAACACCGGGGAGCTGTTTTTT; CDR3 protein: CASSSTLLNTGELFF
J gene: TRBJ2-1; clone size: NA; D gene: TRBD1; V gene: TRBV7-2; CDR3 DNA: TGTGCCAGCCTCCGGGACAGGGGTCGCGATGAGCAGTTCTTC; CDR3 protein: CASLRDRGRDEQFF
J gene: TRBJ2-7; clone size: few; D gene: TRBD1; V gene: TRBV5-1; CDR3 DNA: TGCGCCAGCAGACGGGACAGGGGGCCCTCCGAGCAGTACTTC; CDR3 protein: CASRRDRGPSEQYF
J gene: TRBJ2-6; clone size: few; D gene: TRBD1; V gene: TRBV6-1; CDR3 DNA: TGTGCCAGTAATCCGGGACAGGGATTCTCTGGGGCCAACGTCCTGACTTTC; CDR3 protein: CASNPGQGFSGANVLTF
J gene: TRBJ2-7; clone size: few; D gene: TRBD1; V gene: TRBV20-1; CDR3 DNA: TGCAGTGCTAGGATAGGGACAGTACAGAACTTC; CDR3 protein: CSARIGTVQNF
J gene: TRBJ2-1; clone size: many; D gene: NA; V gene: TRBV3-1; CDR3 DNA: TGTGCCAGCAGCCTAGCCCCCGACCGTGATGAGCAGTTCTTC; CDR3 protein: CASSLAPDRDEQFF
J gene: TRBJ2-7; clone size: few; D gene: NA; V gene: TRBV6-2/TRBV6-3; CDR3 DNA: TGTGCCAGCAGTTTTGGTGGGATCGCGTACGAGCAGTACTTC; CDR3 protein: CASSFGGIAYEQYF
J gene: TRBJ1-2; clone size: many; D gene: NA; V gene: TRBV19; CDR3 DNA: TGTGCCAGTAGACGAGGGACATTCTATGGCTACACCTTC; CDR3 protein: CASRRGTFYGYTF
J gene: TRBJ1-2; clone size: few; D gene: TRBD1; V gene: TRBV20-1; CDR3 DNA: TGCAGTGCCCCCGGGACAGGGGCTGGCTACACCTTC; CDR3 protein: CSAPGTGAGYTF
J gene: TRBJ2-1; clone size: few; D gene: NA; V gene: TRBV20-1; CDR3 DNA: TGCAGTGCTAGAGAAGGCCCCTCCTACAATGAGCAGTTCTTC; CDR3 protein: CSAREGPSYNEQFF
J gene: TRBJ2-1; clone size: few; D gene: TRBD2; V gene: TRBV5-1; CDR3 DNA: TGCGCCAGCAGCCCTGGACTAGCGGGAGGGGTAAATGAGCAGTTCTTC; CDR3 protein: CASSPGLAGGVNEQFF
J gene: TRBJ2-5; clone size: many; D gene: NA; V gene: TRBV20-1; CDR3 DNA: TGCAGTGCTATTCGGCAGCAAGAGACCCAGTACTTC; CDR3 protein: CSAIRQQETQYF
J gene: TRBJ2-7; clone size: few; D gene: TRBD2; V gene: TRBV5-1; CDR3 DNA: TGCGCCAGCAGCTTAGAGACTAGCGGGAGAAACTACGAGCAGTACTTC; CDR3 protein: CASSLETSGRNYEQYF
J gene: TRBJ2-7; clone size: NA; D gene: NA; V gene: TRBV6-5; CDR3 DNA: TGTGCCAGCAGTTACGGGACTAAGACAGGGCGCCCCTACGAGCAGTACTTC; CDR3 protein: CASSYGTKTGRPYEQYF
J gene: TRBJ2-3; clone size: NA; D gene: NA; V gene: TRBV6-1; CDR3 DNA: TGTGCCAGCAGTAAAGACAGGCACACAGATACGCAGTATTTT; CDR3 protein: CASSKDRHTDTQYF
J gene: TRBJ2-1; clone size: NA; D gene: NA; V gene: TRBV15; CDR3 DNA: TGTGCCACCAGCAGAGACGGGTATGAGCAGTTCTTC; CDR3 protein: CATSRDGYEQFF
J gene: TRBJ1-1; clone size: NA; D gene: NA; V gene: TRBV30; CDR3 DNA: TGTGCCTTTGGTGGCAGGGGACGTACTGAAGCTTTCTTT; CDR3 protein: CAFGGRGRTEAFF
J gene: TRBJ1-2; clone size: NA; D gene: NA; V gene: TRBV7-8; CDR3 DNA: TGTGCCAGCAGCATTTACGGGCCAGACGGCTACACCTTC; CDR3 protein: CASSIYGPDGYTF
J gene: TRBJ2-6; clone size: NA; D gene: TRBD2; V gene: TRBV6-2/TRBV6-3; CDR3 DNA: TGTGCCAGCAGTTACAGTCCTAGCGGGAGGACTGGGGCCAACGTCCTGACTTTC; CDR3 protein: CASSYSPSGRTGANVLTF
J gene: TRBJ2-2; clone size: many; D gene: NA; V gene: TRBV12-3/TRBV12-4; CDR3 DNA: TGTGCCAGCACCCGGCGGGCCACGAACACCGGGGAGCTGTTTTTT; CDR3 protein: CASTRRATNTGELFF
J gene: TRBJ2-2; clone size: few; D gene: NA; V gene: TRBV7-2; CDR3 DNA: TGTGCCAGCAGCCCCAATAAGACCCCTGGCGGGGAGCTGTTTTTT; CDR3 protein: CASSPNKTPGGELFF
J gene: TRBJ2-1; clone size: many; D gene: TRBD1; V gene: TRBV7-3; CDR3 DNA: TGTGCCAGCAGCCCTTATGGGGACAGGGGGGACTTAAGCTCCTACAATGAGCAGTTCTTC; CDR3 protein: CASSPYGDRGDLSSYNEQFF
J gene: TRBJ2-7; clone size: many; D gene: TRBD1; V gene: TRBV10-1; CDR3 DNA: TGCGCCAGCAGTGGCGGGACAGGACTCTCCTACGAGCAGTACTTC; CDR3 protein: CASSGGTGLSYEQYF
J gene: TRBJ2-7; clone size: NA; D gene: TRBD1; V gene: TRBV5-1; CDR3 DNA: TGCGCCAGCAGCTTGGCCCCTCGGACAGGGAAGAGCTCCTACGAGCAGTACTTC; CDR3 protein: CASSLAPRTGKSSYEQYF
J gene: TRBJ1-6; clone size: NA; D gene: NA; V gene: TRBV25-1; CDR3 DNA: TGTGCCAGCAGTGCCCTCAAGAATTCACCCCTCCACTTT; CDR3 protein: CASSALKNSPLHF
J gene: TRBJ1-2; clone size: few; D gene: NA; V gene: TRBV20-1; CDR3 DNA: TGCAGTGCTTCTGCGAACTATGGCTACACCTTC; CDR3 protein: CSASANYGYTF
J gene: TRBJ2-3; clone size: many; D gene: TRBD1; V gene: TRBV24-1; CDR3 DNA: TGTGCCACCAGTCCGGGACAGGGACGCACAGATACGCAGTATTTT; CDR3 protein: CATSPGQGRTDTQYF
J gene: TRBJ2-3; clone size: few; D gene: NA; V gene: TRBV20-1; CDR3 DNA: TGCAGTGCTAGGTCCGTTGCGGGGAAATATAGCACAGATACGCAGTATTTT; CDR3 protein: CSARSVAGKYSTDTQYF
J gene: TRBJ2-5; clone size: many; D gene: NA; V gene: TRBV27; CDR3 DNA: TGTGCCAGCAGTGCTCCCACAACGCCGGTTACCCAGTACTTC; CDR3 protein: CASSAPTTPVTQYF
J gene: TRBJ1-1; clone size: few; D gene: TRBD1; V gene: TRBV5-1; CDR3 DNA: TGCGCCAGCCCACCTCCGGACAGGGCATTCTTT; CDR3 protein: CASPPPDRAFF
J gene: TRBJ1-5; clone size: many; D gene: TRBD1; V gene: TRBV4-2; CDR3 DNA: TGTGCCAGCAGCCCAGACAGGGGTCGACAGCCCCAGCATTTT; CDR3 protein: CASSPDRGRQPQHF
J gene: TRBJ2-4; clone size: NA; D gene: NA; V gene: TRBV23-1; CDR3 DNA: TGCGCCAGCAAGCCAGGGGGGGGGGTTAAAAACATTCAGTACTTC; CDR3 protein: CASKPGGGVKNIQYF
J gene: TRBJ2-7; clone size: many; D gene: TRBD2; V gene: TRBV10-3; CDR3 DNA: TGTGCCATCAGTGAGTCGCGTGGCGGGAGAGGATACGAGCAGTACTTC; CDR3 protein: CAISESRGGRGYEQYF
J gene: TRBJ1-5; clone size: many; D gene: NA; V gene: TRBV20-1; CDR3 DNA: TGCAGTGCTGTTCAGGAGAACAATCAGCCCCAGCATTTT; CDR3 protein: CSAVQENNQPQHF
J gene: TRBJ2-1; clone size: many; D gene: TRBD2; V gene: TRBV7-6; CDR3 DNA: TGTGCCAGCAGCTTAGAGTTGACTAGCGGATACAATGAGCAGTTCTTC; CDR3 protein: CASSLELTSGYNEQFF
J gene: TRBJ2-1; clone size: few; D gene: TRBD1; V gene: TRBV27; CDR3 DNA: TGTGCCAGCAGTTCGACAGGGGGCGTCTACAATGAGCAGTTCTTC; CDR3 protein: CASSSTGGVYNEQFF
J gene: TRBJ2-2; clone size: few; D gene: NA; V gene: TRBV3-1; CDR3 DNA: TGTGCCAGCAGCCAAGAAGGGGTGCGCACCGGGGAGCTGTTTTTT; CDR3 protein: CASSQEGVRTGELFF
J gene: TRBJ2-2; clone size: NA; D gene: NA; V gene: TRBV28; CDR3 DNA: TGTGCCAGCAGGGACAGCTACACCGGGGAGCTGTTTTTT; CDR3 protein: CASRDSYTGELFF
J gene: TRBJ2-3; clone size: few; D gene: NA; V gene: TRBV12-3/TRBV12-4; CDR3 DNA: TGTGCCAGCAGTTTAGGGGTCGCGACAGATACGCAGTATTTT; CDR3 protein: CASSLGVATDTQYF
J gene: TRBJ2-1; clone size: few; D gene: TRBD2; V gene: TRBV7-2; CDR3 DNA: TGTGCCAGCAGGGGGACTAGCGGGTCATACAATGAGCAGTTCTTC; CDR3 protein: CASRGTSGSYNEQFF
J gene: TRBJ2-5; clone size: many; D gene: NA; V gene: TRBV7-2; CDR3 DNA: TGTGCCAGCAGCTTAGATACGGGAAATTCCCAAGAGACCCAGTACTTC; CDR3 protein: CASSLDTGNSQETQYF
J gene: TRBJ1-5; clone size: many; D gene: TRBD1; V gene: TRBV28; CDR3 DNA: TGTGCCAGCAGTTCGACAGGGGAACCCCAGCCCCAGCATTTT; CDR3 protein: CASSSTGEPQPQHF